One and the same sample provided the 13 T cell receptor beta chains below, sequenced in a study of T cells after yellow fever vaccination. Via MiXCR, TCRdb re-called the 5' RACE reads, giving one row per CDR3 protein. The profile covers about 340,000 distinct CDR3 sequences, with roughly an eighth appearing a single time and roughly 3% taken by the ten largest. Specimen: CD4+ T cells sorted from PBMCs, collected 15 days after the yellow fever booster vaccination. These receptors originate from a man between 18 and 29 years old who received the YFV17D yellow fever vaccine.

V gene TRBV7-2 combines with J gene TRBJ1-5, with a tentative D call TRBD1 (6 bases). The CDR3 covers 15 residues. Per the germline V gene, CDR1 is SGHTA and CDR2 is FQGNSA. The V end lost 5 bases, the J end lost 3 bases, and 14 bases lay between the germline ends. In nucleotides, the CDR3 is TGTGCCAGCAGCATGCAAACAGGGCCCAATCAGCCCCAGCATTTT. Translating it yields CASSMQTGPNQPQHF.

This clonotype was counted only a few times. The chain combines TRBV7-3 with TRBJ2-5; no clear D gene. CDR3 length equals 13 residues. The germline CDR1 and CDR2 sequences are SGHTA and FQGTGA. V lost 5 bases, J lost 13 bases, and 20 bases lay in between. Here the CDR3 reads CASSQTPADRSYF. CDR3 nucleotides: TGTGCCAGCAGCCAAACCCCCGCGGACCGCTCGTACTTC.

The CDR3 protein is CASSLSDYGYTF. CDR3 DNA sequence: TGTGCCAGCAGCTTATCCGACTATGGCTACACCTTC. This chain links TRBV11-2 with TRBJ1-2; D is ambiguous. The CDR3 covers 12 residues. The germline gives CDR1 SGHAT, CDR2 FQNNGV. V lost 2 bases, J lost 3 bases, and 4 bases lay in between.

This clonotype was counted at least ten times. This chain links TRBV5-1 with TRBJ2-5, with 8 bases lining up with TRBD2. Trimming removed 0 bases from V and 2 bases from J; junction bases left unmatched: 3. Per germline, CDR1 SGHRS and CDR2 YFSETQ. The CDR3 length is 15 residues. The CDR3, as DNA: TGCGCCAGCAGCTTGGTCAGCGGGGGACAAGAGACCCAGTACTTC. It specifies CASSLVSGGQETQYF.

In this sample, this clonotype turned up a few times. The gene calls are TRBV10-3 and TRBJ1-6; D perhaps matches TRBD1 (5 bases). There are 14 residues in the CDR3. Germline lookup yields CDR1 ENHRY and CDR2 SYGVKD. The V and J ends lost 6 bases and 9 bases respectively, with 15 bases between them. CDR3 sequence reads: CAISIGQGGSPLHF. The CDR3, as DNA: TGTGCCATCAGCATAGGACAAGGCGGTTCACCCCTCCACTTT.

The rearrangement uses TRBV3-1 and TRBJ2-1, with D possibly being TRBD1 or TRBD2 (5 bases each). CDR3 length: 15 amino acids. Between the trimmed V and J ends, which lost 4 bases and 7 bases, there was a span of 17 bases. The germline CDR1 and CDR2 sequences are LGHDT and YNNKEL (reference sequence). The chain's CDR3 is CASSRAGRGRNEQFF. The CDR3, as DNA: TGTGCCAGCAGCCGTGCGGGCCGGGGCAGAAATGAGCAGTTCTTC.

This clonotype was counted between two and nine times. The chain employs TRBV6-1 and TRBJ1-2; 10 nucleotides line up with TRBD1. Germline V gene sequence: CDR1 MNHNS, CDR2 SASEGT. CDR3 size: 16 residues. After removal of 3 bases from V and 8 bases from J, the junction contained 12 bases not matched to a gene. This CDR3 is CASSDTGTGETWGYTF. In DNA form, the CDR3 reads TGTGCCAGCAGTGATACCGGGACAGGGGAAACTTGGGGCTACACCTTC.

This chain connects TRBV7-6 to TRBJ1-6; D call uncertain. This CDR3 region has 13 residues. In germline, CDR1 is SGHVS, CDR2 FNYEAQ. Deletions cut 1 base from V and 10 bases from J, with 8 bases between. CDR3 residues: CASSLGGSSPLHF. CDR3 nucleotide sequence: TGTGCCAGCAGCTTAGGTGGGTCCTCACCCCTCCACTTT.

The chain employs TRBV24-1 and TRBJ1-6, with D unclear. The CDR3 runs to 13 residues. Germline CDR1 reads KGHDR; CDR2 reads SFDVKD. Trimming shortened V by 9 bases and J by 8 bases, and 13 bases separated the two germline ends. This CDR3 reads CATQALRYSPLHF. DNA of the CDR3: TGTGCCACCCAAGCACTTCGGTATTCACCCCTCCACTTT.

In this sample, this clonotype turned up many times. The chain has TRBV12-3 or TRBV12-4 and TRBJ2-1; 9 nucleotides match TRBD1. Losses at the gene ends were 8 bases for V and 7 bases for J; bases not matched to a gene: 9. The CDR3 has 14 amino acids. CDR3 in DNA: TGTGCCAGCGAGGGAGGACAGGGGTTGAATGAGCAGTTCTTC. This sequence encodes CASEGGQGLNEQFF.

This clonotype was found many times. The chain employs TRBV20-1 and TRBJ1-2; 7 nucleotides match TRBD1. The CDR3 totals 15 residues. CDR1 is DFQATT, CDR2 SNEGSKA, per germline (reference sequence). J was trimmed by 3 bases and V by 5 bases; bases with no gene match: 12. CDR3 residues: CSAGAGGGFDYGYTF. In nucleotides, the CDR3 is TGCAGTGCTGGCGCAGGGGGAGGATTCGACTATGGCTACACCTTC.

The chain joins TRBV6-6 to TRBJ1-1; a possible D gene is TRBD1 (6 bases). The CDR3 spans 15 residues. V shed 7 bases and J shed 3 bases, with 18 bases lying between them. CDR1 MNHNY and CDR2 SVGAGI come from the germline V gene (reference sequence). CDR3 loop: CASTSGQKYDTEAFF. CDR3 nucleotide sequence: TGTGCCAGCACATCCGGACAGAAATACGACACTGAAGCTTTCTTT.

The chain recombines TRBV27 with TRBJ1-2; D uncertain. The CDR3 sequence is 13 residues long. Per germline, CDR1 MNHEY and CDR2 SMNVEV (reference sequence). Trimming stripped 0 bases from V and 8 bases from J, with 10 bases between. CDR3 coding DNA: TGTGCCAGCAGTTTATCGAAAGTTGGAGGCTACACCTTC. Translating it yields CASSLSKVGGYTF.